A selection of T cell receptor beta chains follows, all from one sample in a study of blood T cells in healthy people across ages. TCRdb used MiXCR to reprocess the 5' RACE reads, holding one entry per CDR3 protein. The profile shows 1.5 million to 2 million distinct CDR3 sequences, 28% of them singletons. Sequencing used blood. These receptors were obtained from a woman younger than 45 in good health. CDR3s include the opening cysteine and the closing phenylalanine or tryptophan. The D gene is left open where the match is weak. Clone size appears in some rows only: once, few, many, or a class for an expanded clone.

j_call: TRBJ1-2; d_call: TRBD1; v_call: TRBV6-1; clone_size: NA; cdr3_aa: CASSAGGQGYTF; cdr3_nt: TGTGCCAGCAGTGCAGGGGGCCAAGGCTACACCTTC
j_call: TRBJ2-3; d_call: TRBD2; v_call: TRBV29-1; clone_size: NA; cdr3_aa: CSVRPGGGRTDTQYF; cdr3_nt: TGCAGCGTGCGCCCGGGGGGCGGGAGGACAGATACGCAGTATTTT
j_call: TRBJ2-3; d_call: NA; v_call: TRBV5-1; clone_size: NA; cdr3_aa: CASSLTGYTDTQYF; cdr3_nt: TGCGCCAGCAGCTTGACTGGGTACACAGATACGCAGTATTTT
j_call: TRBJ2-7; d_call: NA; v_call: TRBV20-1; clone_size: few; cdr3_aa: CSARRQYEQYF; cdr3_nt: TGCAGTGCTCGCAGACAGTACGAGCAGTACTTC
j_call: TRBJ2-3; d_call: NA; v_call: TRBV5-1; clone_size: NA; cdr3_aa: CASSFEGLGTDTQYF; cdr3_nt: TGCGCCAGCAGCTTCGAGGGTCTGGGGACAGATACGCAGTATTTT
j_call: TRBJ2-3; d_call: TRBD1; v_call: TRBV5-1; clone_size: NA; cdr3_aa: CASSSTGGQGETQYF; cdr3_nt: TGCGCCAGCAGCTCAACTGGCGGACAGGGCGAGACGCAGTATTTT
j_call: TRBJ2-3; d_call: NA; v_call: TRBV20-1; clone_size: NA; cdr3_aa: CSARVLWDDTQYF; cdr3_nt: TGCAGTGCTAGAGTCCTATGGGACGATACGCAGTATTTT
j_call: TRBJ2-7; d_call: NA; v_call: TRBV7-6; clone_size: NA; cdr3_aa: CASSLAKTYEQYF; cdr3_nt: TGTGCCAGCAGCTTGGCGAAAACCTACGAGCAGTACTTC
j_call: TRBJ2-4; d_call: TRBD2; v_call: TRBV28; clone_size: NA; cdr3_aa: CASSGRGVRWNIQYF; cdr3_nt: TGTGCCAGCAGCGGGCGGGGGGTCAGGTGGAACATTCAGTACTTC
j_call: TRBJ1-4; d_call: TRBD1; v_call: TRBV29-1; clone_size: few; cdr3_aa: CSPDPRDSCEKLFF; cdr3_nt: TGCAGCCCCGATCCCCGGGACAGTTGTGAAAAACTGTTTTTT
j_call: TRBJ2-1; d_call: NA; v_call: TRBV18; clone_size: few; cdr3_aa: CASSPPGTSYNEQFF; cdr3_nt: TGTGCCAGCTCACCCCCCGGGACCAGTTACAATGAGCAGTTCTTC
j_call: TRBJ2-1; d_call: NA; v_call: TRBV6-5; clone_size: few; cdr3_aa: CASKLGPGAYNEQFF; cdr3_nt: TGTGCCAGCAAACTTGGGCCTGGCGCCTACAATGAGCAGTTCTTC
j_call: TRBJ2-5; d_call: NA; v_call: TRBV7-6; clone_size: NA; cdr3_aa: CASSPPSLETQYF; cdr3_nt: TGTGCCAGCAGCCCGCCGTCTTTAGAGACCCAGTACTTC
j_call: TRBJ1-2; d_call: NA; v_call: TRBV28; clone_size: NA; cdr3_aa: CASSFRVGQFYGYTF; cdr3_nt: TGTGCCAGCAGCTTTAGGGTCGGGCAGTTCTATGGCTACACCTTC
j_call: TRBJ2-3; d_call: TRBD1; v_call: TRBV5-1; clone_size: NA; cdr3_aa: CASSSGQGLFSTDTQYF; cdr3_nt: TGCGCCAGCAGCTCTGGACAGGGTCTTTTTTCCACAGATACGCAGTATTTT
j_call: TRBJ2-3; d_call: NA; v_call: TRBV12-3/TRBV12-4; clone_size: NA; cdr3_aa: CASIFETGIADMQYF; cdr3_nt: TGTGCCAGTATCTTCGAGACGGGGATCGCAGATATGCAGTATTTT
j_call: TRBJ2-1; d_call: NA; v_call: TRBV29-1; clone_size: many; cdr3_aa: CSVEDRLGGGEQFF; cdr3_nt: TGCAGCGTTGAAGATCGACTGGGAGGAGGTGAGCAGTTCTTC
j_call: TRBJ2-7; d_call: NA; v_call: TRBV28; clone_size: few; cdr3_aa: CASSPPGPKYEQYF; cdr3_nt: TGTGCCAGCAGTCCACCAGGGCCCAAGTACGAGCAGTACTTC
j_call: TRBJ2-7; d_call: NA; v_call: TRBV30; clone_size: few; cdr3_aa: CAWSVGAKTYEQYF; cdr3_nt: TGTGCCTGGAGTGTGGGCGCTAAAACCTACGAGCAGTACTTC
j_call: TRBJ1-6; d_call: NA; v_call: TRBV12-3/TRBV12-4; clone_size: NA; cdr3_aa: CASSQANYNSPLHF; cdr3_nt: TGTGCCAGCAGTCAAGCGAACTATAATTCACCCCTCCACTTT